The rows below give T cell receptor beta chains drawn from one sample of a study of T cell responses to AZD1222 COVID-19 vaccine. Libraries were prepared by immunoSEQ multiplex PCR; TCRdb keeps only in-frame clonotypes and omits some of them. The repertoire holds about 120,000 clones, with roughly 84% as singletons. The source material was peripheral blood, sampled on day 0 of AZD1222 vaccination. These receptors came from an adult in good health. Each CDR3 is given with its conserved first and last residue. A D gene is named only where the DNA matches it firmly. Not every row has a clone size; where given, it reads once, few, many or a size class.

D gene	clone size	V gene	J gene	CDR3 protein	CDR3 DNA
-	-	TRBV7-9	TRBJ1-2	CASSLQEDGYTF	TGTGCCAGCAGCTTACAGGAAGATGGCTACACCTTC
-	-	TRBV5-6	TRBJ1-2	CASSQRTDEGYGYTF	TGTGCCAGCAGCCAAAGGACGGATGAGGGCTATGGCTACACCTTC
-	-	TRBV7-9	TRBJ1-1	CASSLLADTEAFF	TGTGCCAGCAGCCTGCTTGCGGACACTGAAGCTTTCTTT
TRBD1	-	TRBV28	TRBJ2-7	CASSPTGALYEQYF	TGTGCCAGCAGTCCGACAGGGGCCCTCTACGAGCAGTACTTC
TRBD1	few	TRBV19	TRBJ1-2	CASSIRGGDYGYTF	TGTGCCAGTAGTATACGAGGGGGCGACTATGGCTACACCTTC
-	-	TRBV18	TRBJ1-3	CASSATLQKSSGNTIYF	TGTGCCAGCTCAGCCACATTACAGAAGAGCTCTGGAAACACCATATATTTT
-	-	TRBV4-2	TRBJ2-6	CASSQDGVGAGANVLTF	TGTGCCAGCAGCCAAGATGGGGTAGGAGCTGGGGCCAACGTCCTGACTTTC
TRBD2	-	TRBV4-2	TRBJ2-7	CASSQSLAGGDEQYF	TGTGCCAGCAGCCAAAGCCTAGCGGGAGGTGACGAGCAGTACTTC
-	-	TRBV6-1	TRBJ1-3	CASSEYEGAAGNTIYF	TGTGCCAGCAGTGAATATGAGGGCGCGGCTGGAAACACCATATATTTT
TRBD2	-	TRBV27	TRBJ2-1	CASSFNSGGASEQFF	TGTGCCAGCAGTTTTAATAGCGGGGGGGCCAGTGAGCAGTTCTTC
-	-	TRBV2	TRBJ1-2	CASSEAGYGYTF	TGTGCCAGCAGTGAAGCCGGATATGGCTACACCTTC
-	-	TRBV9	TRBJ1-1	CASSVARVGDMDTEAFF	TGTGCCAGCAGCGTAGCCAGGGTAGGAGATATGGACACTGAAGCTTTCTTT
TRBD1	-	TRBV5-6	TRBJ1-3	CASSPDRGSGNTIYF	TGTGCCAGCAGCCCAGACAGGGGCTCTGGAAACACCATATATTTT
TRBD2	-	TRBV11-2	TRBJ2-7	CASSLVGRAQPYEQYF	TGTGCCAGCAGCTTAGTTGGGAGGGCCCAACCCTACGAGCAGTACTTC
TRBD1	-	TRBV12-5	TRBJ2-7	CASGLGQGADEQYF	TGTGCTAGTGGTTTGGGACAGGGGGCGGACGAGCAGTACTTC
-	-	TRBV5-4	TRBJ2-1	CASSPPGGRAYNEQFF	TGTGCCAGCAGCCCCCCAGGCGGCCGCGCCTACAATGAGCAGTTCTTC
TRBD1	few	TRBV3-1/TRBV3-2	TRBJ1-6	CASSRGQGMVSPLHF	TGTGCCAGCAGCCGCGGACAGGGGATGGTGTCACCCCTCCACTTT
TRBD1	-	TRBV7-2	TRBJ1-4	CASSLGRGLSEKLFF	TGTGCCAGCAGCTTAGGAAGGGGGCTCAGTGAAAAACTGTTTTTT
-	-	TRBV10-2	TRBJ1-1	CASSEGNWHTEAFF	TGCGCCAGCAGTGAGGGTAATTGGCACACTGAAGCTTTCTTT
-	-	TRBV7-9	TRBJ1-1	CASSSARGVSTEAFF	TGTGCCAGCAGCTCCGCGAGAGGGGTAAGCACTGAAGCTTTCTTT
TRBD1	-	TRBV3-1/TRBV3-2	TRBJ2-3	CASSQDQKGASATDTQYF	TGTGCCAGCAGCCAAGATCAAAAGGGGGCGTCAGCCACAGATACGCAGTATTTT
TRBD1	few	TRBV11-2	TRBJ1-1	CASSSFTGGTEAFF	TGTGCCAGCAGCTCGTTCACAGGGGGCACTGAAGCTTTCTTT
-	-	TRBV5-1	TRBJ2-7	CASSSTFRGSYEQYF	TGCGCCAGCAGCTCGACTTTTAGGGGCTCCTACGAGCAGTACTTC
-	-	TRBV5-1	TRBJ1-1	CASSTDPNTEAFF	TGCGCCAGCAGCACCGATCCGAACACTGAAGCTTTCTTT
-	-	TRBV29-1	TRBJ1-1	CSVAQGTEAFF	TGCAGCGTTGCCCAGGGAACTGAAGCTTTCTTT
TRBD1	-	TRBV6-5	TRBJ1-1	CASREGQMNTEAFF	TGTGCCAGCAGAGAGGGACAGATGAACACTGAAGCTTTCTTT
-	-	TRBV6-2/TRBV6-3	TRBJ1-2	CASSSARAQGTARGYTF	TGTGCCAGCAGTTCCGCCCGCGCTCAAGGGACGGCGCGTGGCTACACCTTC
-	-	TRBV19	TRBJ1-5	CASSTRQGRSNQPQHF	TGTGCCAGTAGTACTCGGCAGGGAAGAAGCAATCAGCCCCAGCATTTT
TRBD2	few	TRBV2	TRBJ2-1	CASSKGLAGGNEQFF	TGTGCCAGCAGCAAGGGACTAGCGGGAGGCAATGAGCAGTTCTTC
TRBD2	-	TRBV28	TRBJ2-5	CASSPWAGEETQYF	TGTGCCAGCAGCCCGTGGGCGGGGGAGGAGACCCAGTACTTC
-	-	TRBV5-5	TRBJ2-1	CASSFSPGNEQFF	TGTGCCAGCAGCTTCTCCCCCGGGAATGAGCAGTTCTTC
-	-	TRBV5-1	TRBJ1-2	CASSLGVGDGGYTF	TGCGCCAGCAGCTTGGGGGTAGGGGATGGTGGCTACACCTTC
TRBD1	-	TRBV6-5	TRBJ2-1	CASSYSGDRGNEQFF	TGTGCCAGCAGTTACTCGGGGGACAGGGGGAATGAGCAGTTCTTC
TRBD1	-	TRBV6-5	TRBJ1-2	CASSPGTGKHYGYTF	TGTGCCAGCTCACCCGGGACAGGGAAACACTATGGCTACACCTTC
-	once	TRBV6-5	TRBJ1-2	CASISRYGYTF	TGTGCCAGTATAAGTCGGTATGGCTACACCTTC
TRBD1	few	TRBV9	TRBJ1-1	CASSVAEHRGNTEAFF	TGTGCCAGCAGCGTAGCTGAGCACAGGGGGAACACTGAAGCTTTCTTT
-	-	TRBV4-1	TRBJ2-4	CASSHPAAGRVQYF	TGCGCCAGCAGCCACCCCGCGGCCGGCCGAGTTCAGTACTTC
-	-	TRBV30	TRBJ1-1	CAWSAVRAITEAFF	TGTGCCTGGAGTGCCGTGAGGGCGATCACTGAAGCTTTCTTT
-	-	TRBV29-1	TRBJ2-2	CSVISNGGELFF	TGCAGCGTCATATCCAACGGCGGGGAGCTGTTTTTT
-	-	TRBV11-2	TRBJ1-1	CASSLGGGNTEAFF	TGTGCCAGCAGCTTAGGTGGCGGGAACACTGAAGCTTTCTTT
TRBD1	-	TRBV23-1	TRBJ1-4	CASSQQSRGLATNEKLFF	TGCGCCAGCAGTCAACAATCCAGGGGGCTAGCAACTAATGAAAAACTGTTTTTT
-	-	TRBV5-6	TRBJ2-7	CASRMRVAYEQYF	TGTGCCAGCAGAATGAGGGTGGCCTACGAGCAGTACTTC